This T cell receptor beta chain was documented in a study of blood T cell repertoires in COVID-19. Study-level background: Acute and convalescent COVID-19 specimens originated in the United States, Italy and Spain. From T cells, B-cell-depleted T cells, or PBMCs came the material, which was cDNA or gDNA.

Measured with immunoSEQ multiplex PCR; TCRdb has only the in-frame clones, and not every one. The top ten hold more than 1.5% of the sample, which has some 150,000 clones, about 80% seen once. Germline loops: CDR1 MDHEN, CDR2 SYDVKM. The V end was cut by 5 bases, the J end by 1 base, with 12 bases between. This CDR3 region has 15 residues. The clonotype was recovered from a human donor in a cohort sampled during active COVID-19. The genes are TRBV28 and TRBJ1-3, with D perhaps TRBD1 (5 bases). Input material: peripheral blood. The CDR3 DNA is TGTGCCAGCAGTCAACAACAGGTGTCTGGAAACACCATATATTTT. Translation: CASSQQQVSGNTIYF.